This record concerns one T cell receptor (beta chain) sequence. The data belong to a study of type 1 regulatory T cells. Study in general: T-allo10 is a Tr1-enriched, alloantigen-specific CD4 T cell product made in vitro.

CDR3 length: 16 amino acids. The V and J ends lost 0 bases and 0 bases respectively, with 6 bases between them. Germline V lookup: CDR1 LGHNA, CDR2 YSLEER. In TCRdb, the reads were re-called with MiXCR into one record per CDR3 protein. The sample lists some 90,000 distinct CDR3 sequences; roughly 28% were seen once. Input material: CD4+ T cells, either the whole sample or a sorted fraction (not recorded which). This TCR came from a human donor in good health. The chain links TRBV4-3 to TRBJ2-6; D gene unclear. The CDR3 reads CASSQEMNSGANVLTF. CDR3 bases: TGCGCCAGCAGCCAAGAAATGAACTCTGGGGCCAACGTCCTGACTTTC.